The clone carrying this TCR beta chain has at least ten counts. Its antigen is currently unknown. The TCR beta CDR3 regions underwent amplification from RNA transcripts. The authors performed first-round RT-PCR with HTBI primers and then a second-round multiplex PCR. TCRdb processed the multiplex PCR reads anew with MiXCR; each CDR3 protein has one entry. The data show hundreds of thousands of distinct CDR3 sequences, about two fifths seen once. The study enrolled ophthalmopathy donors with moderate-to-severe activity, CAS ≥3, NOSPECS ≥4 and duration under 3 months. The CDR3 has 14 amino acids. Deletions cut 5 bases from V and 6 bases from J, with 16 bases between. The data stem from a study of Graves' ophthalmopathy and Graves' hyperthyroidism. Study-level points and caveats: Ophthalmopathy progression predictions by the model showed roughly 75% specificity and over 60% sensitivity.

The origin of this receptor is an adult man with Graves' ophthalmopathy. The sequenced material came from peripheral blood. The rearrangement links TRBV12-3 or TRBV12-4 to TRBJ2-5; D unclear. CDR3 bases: TGTGCCAGCAGTGACTGGGCCCGGAGTCAGACCCAGTACTTC. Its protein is CASSDWARSQTQYF.